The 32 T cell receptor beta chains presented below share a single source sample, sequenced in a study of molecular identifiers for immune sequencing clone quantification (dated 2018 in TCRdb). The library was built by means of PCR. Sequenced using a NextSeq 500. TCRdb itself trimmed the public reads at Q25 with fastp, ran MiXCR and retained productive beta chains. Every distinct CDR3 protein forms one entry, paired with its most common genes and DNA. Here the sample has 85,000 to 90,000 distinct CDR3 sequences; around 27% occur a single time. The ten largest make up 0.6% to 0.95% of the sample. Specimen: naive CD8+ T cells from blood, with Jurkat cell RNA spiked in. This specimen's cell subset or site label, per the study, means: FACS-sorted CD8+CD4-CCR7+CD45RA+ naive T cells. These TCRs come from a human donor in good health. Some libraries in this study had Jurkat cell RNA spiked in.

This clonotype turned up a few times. CDR3 protein: CASSQDRLNTEAFF. CDR3 bases: TGTGCCAGCAGCCAAGATAGGTTGAACACTGAAGCTTTCTTT. The chain carries TRBV3-1 and TRBJ1-1; no clear D gene. Germline V lookup: CDR1 LGHDT, CDR2 YNNKEL (reference sequence). The ends were cut back, 0 bases at V and 0 bases at J, with 5 bases in the middle. This CDR3 region has 14 residues.

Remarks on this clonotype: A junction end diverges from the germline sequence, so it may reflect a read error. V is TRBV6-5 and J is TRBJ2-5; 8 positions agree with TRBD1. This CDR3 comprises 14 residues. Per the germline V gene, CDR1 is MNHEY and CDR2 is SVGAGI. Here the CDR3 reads CASSYSGGQEAQYF. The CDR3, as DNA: TGTGCTAGCAGTTATTCAGGGGGCCAAGAGGCCCAGTACTTC.

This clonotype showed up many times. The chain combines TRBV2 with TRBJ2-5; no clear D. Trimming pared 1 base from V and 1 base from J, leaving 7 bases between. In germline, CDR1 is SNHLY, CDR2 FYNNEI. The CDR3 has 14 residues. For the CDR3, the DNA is TGTGCCAGCAGTGAAGTGGGTAGCCAAGAGACCCAGTACTTC. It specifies CASSEVGSQETQYF.

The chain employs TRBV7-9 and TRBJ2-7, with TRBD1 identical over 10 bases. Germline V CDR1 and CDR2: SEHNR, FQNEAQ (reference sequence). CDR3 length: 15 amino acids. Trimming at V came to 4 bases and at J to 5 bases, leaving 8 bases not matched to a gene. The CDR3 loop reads CASSSRTGGLDEQYF. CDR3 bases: TGTGCCAGCAGCTCGCGGACAGGGGGTCTCGACGAGCAGTACTTC.

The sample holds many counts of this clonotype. In DNA, the CDR3 is TGCAGTGCTAGAGGGGAAGGGGGGGTGAACACTGAAGCTTTCTTT. Its protein is CSARGEGGVNTEAFF. The rearrangement links TRBV20-1 to TRBJ1-1, with D perhaps matching TRBD1 (6 bases). Germline CDR1 and CDR2: DFQATT and SNEGSKA (reference sequence). This CDR3 is 15 amino acids long. V was shortened by 1 base and J by 0 bases, with 12 bases between the two germline ends.

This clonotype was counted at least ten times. CDR3 nucleotides: TGTGCCATCCTGAAGGGGACTGAAGCTTTCTTT. This translates into CAILKGTEAFF. The V call is TRBV10-3, the J call TRBJ1-1; possibly TRBD1 for D (5 bases). Germline CDR1 ENHRY, CDR2 SYGVKD. Deletions cut 8 bases from V and 5 bases from J, with 9 bases between. This CDR3 region has 11 residues.

CDR3 region: CATGPQVAGSYEQYF. The CDR3 DNA follows: TGTGCCACCGGACCCCAGGTAGCGGGATCCTACGAGCAGTACTTC. The rearrangement joins TRBV19 to TRBJ2-7; 8 nucleotides match TRBD2. With 10 bases clipped from V and 1 base from J, the junction kept 12 bases outside the gene matches. Looked up from germline, CDR1 is LNHDA and CDR2 is SQIVND (reference sequence). This CDR3 contains 15 residues.

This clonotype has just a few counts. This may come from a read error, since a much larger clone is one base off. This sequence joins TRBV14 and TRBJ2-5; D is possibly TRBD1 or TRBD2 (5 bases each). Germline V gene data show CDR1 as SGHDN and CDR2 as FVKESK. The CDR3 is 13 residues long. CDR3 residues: CASRGAVQEPQYF. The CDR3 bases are TGTGCCAGCCGAGGGGCGGTCCAAGAGCCCCAGTACTTC.

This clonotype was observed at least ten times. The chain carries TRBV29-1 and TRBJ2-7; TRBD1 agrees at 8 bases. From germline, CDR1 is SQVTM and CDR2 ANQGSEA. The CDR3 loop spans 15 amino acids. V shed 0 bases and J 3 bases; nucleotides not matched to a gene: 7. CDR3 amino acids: CSVEDARGPFYEQYF. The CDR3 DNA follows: TGCAGCGTTGAAGATGCCAGGGGGCCCTTCTACGAGCAGTACTTC.

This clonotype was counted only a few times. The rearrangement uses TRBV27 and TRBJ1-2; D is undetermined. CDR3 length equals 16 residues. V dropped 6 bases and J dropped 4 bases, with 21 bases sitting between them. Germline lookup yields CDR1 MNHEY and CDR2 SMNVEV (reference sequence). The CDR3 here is CASSPTPLTPAYGYTF. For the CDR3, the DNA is TGTGCCAGCAGCCCAACCCCGTTGACCCCTGCCTATGGCTACACCTTC.

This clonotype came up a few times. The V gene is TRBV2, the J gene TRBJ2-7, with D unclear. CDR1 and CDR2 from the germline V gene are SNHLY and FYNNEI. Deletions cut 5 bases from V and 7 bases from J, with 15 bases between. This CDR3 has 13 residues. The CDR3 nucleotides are TGTGCCAGCAGTAGTGGCGCCCTCTGGGAGCAGTACTTC. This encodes CASSSGALWEQYF. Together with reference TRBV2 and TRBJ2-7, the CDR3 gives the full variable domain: EPEVTQTPSHQVTQMGQEVILRCVPISNHLYFYWYRQILGQKVEFLVSFYNNEISEKSEIFDDQFSVERPDGSNFTLKIRSTKLEDSAMYFCASSSGALWEQYFGPGTRLTVT.

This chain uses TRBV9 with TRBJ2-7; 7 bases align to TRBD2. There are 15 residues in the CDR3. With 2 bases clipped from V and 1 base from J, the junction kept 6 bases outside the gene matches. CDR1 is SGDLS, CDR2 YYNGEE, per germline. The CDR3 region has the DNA TGTGCCAGCAGCGTGGCTGCTAGCGGATCCTACGAGCAGTACTTC. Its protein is CASSVAASGSYEQYF.

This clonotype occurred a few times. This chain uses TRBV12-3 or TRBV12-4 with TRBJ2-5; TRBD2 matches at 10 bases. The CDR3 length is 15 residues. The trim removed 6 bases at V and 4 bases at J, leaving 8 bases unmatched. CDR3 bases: TGTGCCAGCAGCCCCACTAGCGGGATTGGAGAGACCCAGTACTTC. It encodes CASSPTSGIGETQYF.

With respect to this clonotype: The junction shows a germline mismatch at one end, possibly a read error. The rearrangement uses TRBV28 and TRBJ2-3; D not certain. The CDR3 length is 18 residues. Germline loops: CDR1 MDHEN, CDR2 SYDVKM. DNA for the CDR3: TGTGCCAGCAGTTCGGGCATAGTGCCCGGCACTTTCACAGATGCGCAGTATTTT. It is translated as CASSSGIVPGTFTDAQYF. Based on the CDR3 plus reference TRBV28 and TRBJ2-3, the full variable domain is DVKVTQSSRYLVKRTGEKVFLECVQDMDHENMFWYRQDPGLGLRLIYFSYDVKMKEKGDIPEGYSVSREKKERFSLILESASTNQTSMYLCASSSGIVPGTFTDAQYFGPGTRLTVL.

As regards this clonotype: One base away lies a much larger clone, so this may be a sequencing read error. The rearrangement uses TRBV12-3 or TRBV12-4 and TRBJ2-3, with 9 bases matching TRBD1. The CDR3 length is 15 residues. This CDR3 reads CASSFTGGPTGTQYF. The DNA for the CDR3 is TGTGCCAGCAGTTTTACAGGGGGCCCCACAGGTACGCAGTATTTT.

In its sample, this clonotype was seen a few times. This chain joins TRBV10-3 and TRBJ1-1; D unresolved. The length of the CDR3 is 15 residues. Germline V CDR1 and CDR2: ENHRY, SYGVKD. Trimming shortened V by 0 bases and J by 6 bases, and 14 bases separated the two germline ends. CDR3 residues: CAISESGGNIAEAFF. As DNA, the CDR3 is TGTGCCATCAGTGAGTCCGGCGGCAACATCGCTGAAGCTTTCTTT.

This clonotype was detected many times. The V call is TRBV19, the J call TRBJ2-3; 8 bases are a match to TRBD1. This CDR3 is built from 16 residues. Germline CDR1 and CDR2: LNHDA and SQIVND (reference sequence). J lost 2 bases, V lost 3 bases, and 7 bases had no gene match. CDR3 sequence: CASSIQGAFFTDTQYF. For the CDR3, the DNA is TGTGCCAGTAGTATCCAGGGGGCATTCTTCACAGATACGCAGTATTTT.

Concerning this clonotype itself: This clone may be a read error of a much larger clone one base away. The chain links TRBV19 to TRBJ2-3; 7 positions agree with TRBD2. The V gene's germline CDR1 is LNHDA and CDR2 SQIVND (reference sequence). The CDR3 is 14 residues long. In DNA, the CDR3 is TGTGCCAGTAGTGAGGCGGGAGCCACAGATACGCAGTGTTTT. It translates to CASSEAGATDTQCF. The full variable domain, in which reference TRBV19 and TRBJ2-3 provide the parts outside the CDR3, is DGGITQSPKYLFRKEGQNVTLSCEQNLNHDAMYWYRQDPGQGLRLIYYSQIVNDFQKGDIAEGYSVSREKKESFPLTVTSAQKNPTAFYLCASSEAGATDTQCFGPGTRLTVL.

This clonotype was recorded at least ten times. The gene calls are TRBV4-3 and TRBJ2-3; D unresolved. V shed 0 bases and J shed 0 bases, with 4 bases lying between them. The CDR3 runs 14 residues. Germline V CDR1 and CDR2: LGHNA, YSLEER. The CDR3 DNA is TGCGCCAGCAGCCAAGATATCAGCACAGATACGCAGTATTTT. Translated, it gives CASSQDISTDTQYF.

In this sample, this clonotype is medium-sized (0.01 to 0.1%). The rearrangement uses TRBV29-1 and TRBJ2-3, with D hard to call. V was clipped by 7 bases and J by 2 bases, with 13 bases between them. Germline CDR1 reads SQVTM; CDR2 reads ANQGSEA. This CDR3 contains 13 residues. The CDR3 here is CSAWGINTDTQYF. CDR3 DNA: TGCAGCGCCTGGGGTATAAACACAGATACGCAGTATTTT.

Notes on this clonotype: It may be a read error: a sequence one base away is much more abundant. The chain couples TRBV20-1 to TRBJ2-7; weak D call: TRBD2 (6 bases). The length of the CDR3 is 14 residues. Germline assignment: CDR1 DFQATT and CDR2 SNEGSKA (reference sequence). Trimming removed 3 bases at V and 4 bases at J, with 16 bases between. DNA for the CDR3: TGCAGTGCTAGCGGGGTTAGTAGCGGTTACGAGCAGTACTTC. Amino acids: CSASGVSSGYEQYF.

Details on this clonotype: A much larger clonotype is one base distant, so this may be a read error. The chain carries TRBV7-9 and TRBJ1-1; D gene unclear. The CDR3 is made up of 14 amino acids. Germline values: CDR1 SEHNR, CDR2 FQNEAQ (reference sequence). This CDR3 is CASSLVAGSTEAIF. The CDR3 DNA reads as TGTGCCAGCAGCTTAGTGGCGGGAAGCACTGAAGCTATCTTT.

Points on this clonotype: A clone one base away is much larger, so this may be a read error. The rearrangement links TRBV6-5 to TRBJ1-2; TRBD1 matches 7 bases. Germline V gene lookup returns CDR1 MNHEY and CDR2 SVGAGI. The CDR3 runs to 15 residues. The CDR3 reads CAGSATGTASYGYTF. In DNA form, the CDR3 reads TGTGCCGGCAGTGCGACAGGGACGGCATCCTATGGCTACACCTTC.

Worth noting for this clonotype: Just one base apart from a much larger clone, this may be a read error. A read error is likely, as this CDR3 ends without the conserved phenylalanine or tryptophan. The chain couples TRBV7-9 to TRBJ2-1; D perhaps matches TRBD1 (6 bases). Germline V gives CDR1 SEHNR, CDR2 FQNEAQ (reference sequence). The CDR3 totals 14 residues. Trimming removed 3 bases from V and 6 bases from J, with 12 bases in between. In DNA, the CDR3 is TGTGCCAGCAGCTTTCCAGGGGCACTCAATGAGCAGTTCATC. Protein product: CASSFPGALNEQFI.

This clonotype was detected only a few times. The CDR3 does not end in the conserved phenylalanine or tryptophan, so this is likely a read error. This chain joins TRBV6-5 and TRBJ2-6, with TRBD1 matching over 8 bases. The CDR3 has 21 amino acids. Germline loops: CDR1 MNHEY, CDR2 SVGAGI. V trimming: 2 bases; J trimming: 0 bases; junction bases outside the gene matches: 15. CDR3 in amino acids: CASSYTARPDRAISGANVLTL. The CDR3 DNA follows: TGTGCCAGCAGTTACACCGCCCGCCCGGACAGGGCTATCTCTGGGGCCAACGTCCTGACTCTC.

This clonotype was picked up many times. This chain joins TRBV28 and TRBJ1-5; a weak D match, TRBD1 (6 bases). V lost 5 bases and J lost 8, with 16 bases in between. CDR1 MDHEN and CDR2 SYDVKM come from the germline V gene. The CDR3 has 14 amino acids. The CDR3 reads CASSPLDRLEPQHF. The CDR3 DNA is TGTGCCAGCAGTCCCCTCGACAGGCTGGAGCCCCAGCATTTT.

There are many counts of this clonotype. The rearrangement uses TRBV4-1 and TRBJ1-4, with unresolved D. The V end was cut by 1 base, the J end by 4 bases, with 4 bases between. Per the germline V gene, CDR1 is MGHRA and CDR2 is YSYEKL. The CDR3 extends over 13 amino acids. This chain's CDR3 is CASSQARNEKLFF. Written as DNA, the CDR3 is TGCGCCAGCAGCCAAGCGCGTAATGAAAAACTGTTTTTT.

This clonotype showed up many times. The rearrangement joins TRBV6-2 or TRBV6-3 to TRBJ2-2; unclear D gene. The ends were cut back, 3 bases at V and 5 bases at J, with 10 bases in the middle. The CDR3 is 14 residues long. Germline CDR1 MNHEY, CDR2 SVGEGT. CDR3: CASSYFTTTGELFF. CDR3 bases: TGTGCCAGCAGTTATTTCACGACGACCGGGGAGCTGTTTTTT.

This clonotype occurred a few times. CDR3 nucleotides: TGTGCCAGCAGTTACTCTGGGGGCTCCTACGAGCAGTACTTC. Translating gives CASSYSGGSYEQYF. V gene TRBV6-6 combines with J gene TRBJ2-7; D possibly matches TRBD1 or TRBD2 (5 bases each). Germline CDR1 reads MNHNY; CDR2 reads SVGAGI (reference sequence). V was clipped by 0 bases and J by 0 bases, with 6 bases between them. This CDR3 region has 14 residues.

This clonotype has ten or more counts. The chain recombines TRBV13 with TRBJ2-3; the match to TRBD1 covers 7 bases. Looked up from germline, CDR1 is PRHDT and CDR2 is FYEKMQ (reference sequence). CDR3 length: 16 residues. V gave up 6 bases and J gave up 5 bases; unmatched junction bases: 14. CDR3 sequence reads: CASSGGAGGLRDTQYF. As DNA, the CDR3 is TGTGCCAGCAGTGGGGGAGCAGGGGGATTGCGAGATACGCAGTATTTT.

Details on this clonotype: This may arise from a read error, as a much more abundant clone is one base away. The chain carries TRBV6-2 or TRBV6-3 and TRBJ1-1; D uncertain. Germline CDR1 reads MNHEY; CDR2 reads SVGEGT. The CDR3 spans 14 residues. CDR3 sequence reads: CARSYSSLHDEAFF. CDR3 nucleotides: TGTGCCCGCAGTTACTCGAGCCTTCATGATGAAGCTTTCTTT.

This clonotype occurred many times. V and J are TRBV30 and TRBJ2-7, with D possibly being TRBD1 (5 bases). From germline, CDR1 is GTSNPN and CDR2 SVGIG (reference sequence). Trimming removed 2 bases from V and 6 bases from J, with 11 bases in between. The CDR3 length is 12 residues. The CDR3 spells CAWSPGPSEQYF. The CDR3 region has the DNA TGTGCCTGGAGTCCAGGGCCAAGCGAGCAGTACTTC. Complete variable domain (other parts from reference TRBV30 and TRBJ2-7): SQTIHQWPATLVQPVGSPLSLECTVEGTSNPNLYWYRQAAGRGLQLLFYSVGIGQISSEVPQNLSASRPQDRQFILSSKKLLLSDSGFYLCAWSPGPSEQYFGPGTRLTVT.